The rows below give T cell receptor beta chains drawn from one sample of a study of blood T cell repertoires in COVID-19. Some clones are missing from TCRdb's copy, which holds only in-frame ones; the method was immunoSEQ multiplex PCR. Counted here are about 130,000 clones, more than 85% occurring once; the ten biggest clones make up roughly 4%. Sequenced material: peripheral blood. These receptors were collected from a man in his sixties with COVID-19, enrolled during active disease. The conserved cysteine and the conserved F or W are not part of the CDR3 here. Rows may omit the clone size; those that give it use once, few, many or a size class.

TRBV9 14 . ASSGQGSSYNSPLH
TRBV6-2/TRBV6-3 14 . ASSYGKGLGNQPQH
TRBV3-1/TRBV3-2 13 . ASSQDFTENYGYT
TRBV19 13 . ASSKGESSYNEQF
TRBV18 12 . ASSPDRAGNTIY
TRBV30 11 . AWSARGDYGYT
TRBV7-2 12 . ASSPSTGHQPQH
TRBV6-5 13 once ASRPGQGGDQPQH
TRBV5-1 16 . ASSLAKGQGPSNYGYT
TRBV2 10 . ASTGGREKLF
TRBV7-2 9 . ASSRGNGYT
TRBV7-2 11 once ASSTRQADGYT
TRBV7-2 12 . ASSGRDSQETQY
TRBV28 11 . ASGYQGNDIQY
TRBV7-2 14 . ASSLAGPAGWNEQF
TRBV6-2/TRBV6-3 12 . ASSRPTGMTEAF
TRBV28 14 . ASRPTGRNSGNTIY
TRBV5-4 11 . ASSPGQGNGYT
TRBV5-1 13 . ASSLYGLGGNEQF
TRBV18 12 . ASSPQGMNTEAF
TRBV27 11 . ASSLSIGGGYT
TRBV11-3 11 . ASSSTGDGEAF
TRBV11-2 12 . ASKYRGMNTEAF
TRBV9 13 . ASSPTGLASGEQF
TRBV27 12 . ASSRQGSGEKLF
TRBV11-2 11 . ASGDRGGEKLF
TRBV7-3 11 . ASSLLPDSPLH
TRBV5-5 13 . ASSLADSSNQPQH
TRBV4-1 11 . ASSQAQANTIY
TRBV4-1 14 . ASSQEVVYREYGYT
TRBV12-3/TRBV12-4 10 few ASTLGGYGYT
TRBV6-2/TRBV6-3 13 . ASSWPTGGRETQY
TRBV29-1 11 . SIRPTGAGGYT
TRBV6-2/TRBV6-3 13 . ASSNPDRMENTIY
TRBV7-3 14 . ASSPGQGNTNYGYT
TRBV9 12 . ASSNPGPNYGYT
TRBV7-3 10 . ASSSTGDEQF
TRBV30 18 . AWSVWSPRQKFATNEKLF
TRBV5-1 14 . ASSQSTGILNTEAF
TRBV6-5 11 . ASRPGFNEKLF
TRBV27 15 . ASSHYLTSGATGEQY
TRBV6-2/TRBV6-3 13 . ASSLTGNGLQPQH
TRBV5-1 10 . ASSNLTAEAF
TRBV19 12 . ASSMSYAVYEQY
TRBV5-5 12 once ASSLGIEAGGYT
TRBV6-5 12 . ASSRRTGGQPQH
TRBV7-8 10 . ASSLARDTQY
TRBV6-5 11 . ASRQGANTEAF
TRBV27 13 once AISVGQGLYNEQF
TRBV28 12 . AISSGTVQETQY
TRBV6-1 15 . ASSELWTGDTSYEQY
TRBV28 15 once ASSLGGYGDSNQPQH
TRBV28 11 once ASIGQGLETQY
TRBV30 10 . AWIGSHYGYT